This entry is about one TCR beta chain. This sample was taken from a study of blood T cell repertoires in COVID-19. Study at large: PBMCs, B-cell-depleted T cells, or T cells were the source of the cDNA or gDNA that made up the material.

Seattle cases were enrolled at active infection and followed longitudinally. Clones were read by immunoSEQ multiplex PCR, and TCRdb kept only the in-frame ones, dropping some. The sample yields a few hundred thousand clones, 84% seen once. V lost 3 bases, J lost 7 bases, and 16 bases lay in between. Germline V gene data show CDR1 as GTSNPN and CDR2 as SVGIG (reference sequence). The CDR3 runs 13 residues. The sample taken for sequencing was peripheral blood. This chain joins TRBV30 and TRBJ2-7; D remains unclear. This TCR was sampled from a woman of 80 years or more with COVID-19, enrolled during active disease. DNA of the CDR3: TGTGCCTGGAGCAATACTCATTTCTCGGAGCAGTACTTC. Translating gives CAWSNTHFSEQYF. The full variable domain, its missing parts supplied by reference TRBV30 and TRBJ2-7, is SQTIHQWPATLVQPVGSPLSLECTVEGTSNPNLYWYRQAAGRGLQLLFYSVGIGQISSEVPQNLSASRPQDRQFILSSKKLLLSDSGFYLCAWSNTHFSEQYFGPGTRLTVT.